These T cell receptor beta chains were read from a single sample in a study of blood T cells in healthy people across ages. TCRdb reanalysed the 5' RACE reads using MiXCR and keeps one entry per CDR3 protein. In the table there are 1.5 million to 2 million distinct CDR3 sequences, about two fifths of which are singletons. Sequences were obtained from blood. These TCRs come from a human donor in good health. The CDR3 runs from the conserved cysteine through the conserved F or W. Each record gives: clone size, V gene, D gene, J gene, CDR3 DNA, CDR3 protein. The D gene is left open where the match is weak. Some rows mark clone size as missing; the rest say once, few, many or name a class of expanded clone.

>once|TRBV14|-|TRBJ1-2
TGTGCCAGCGGGGAGACAGGCTCCCCCGTTGATGGCTACACCTTC
CASGETGSPVDGYTF
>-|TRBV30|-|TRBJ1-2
TGTGCCTCAACCGGGGCTGTTAGGAACTATGGCTACACCTTC
CASTGAVRNYGYTF
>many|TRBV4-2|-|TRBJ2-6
TGTGCCAGCAGCCAAGACCGAGAGTCTGGGGCCAACGTCCTGACTTTC
CASSQDRESGANVLTF
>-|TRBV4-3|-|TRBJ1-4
TGCGCCAGCAGCCAAGGCCAGGGCAGTGAAAAACTGTTTTTT
CASSQGQGSEKLFF
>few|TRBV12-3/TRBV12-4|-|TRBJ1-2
TGTGCCAGCAGTCCCAGGGGCCTGGGGGGCTACACCTTC
CASSPRGLGGYTF
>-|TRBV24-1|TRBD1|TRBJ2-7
TGTGCCACCTCCAGGACAGGGAGGACTTACGAGCAGTACTTC
CATSRTGRTYEQYF
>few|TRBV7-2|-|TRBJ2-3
TGTGCCAGCAGCTCAGCCATGAGGGGAGATACGCAGTATTTT
CASSSAMRGDTQYF
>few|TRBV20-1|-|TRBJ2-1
TGCAGTGCTAGTTGGAATGAGCAGTTCTTC
CSASWNEQFF
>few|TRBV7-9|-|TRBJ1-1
TGTGCCAGCAGCTTACCCCCAGGGACACCGAACACTGAAGCTTTCTTT
CASSLPPGTPNTEAFF
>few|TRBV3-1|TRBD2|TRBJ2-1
TGTGCCAGCAGTCGAACGGGGGGGCCAGGCAATGAGCAGTTCTTC
CASSRTGGPGNEQFF
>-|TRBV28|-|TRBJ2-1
TGTGCCAGCAGTTTACACCCGGGGGCGAGGGATGAGCAGTTCTTC
CASSLHPGARDEQFF
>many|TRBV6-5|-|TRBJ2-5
TGTGCCAGCAGTTACGGAGGAGAGACCCAGTACTTC
CASSYGGETQYF
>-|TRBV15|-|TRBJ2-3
TGTGCCACCAGCAGAGATAGATGGGGAGATACGCAGTATTTT
CATSRDRWGDTQYF
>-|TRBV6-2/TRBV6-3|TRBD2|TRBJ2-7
TGTGCCAGCAGTTCAGCGGGGGGATCTTGGGAGCAGTACTTC
CASSSAGGSWEQYF
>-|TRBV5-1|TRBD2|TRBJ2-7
TGCGCCAGCAGGCCCGACGGGGACTACGGGCAGTACTTC
CASRPDGDYGQYF
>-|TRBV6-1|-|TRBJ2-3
TGTGCCAGCACCGAGACATGGGGCACAGATACGCAGTATTTT
CASTETWGTDTQYF
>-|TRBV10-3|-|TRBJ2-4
TGTGCCATCAGTGCCGCGGGCATCGAAAACATTCAGTACTTC
CAISAAGIENIQYF
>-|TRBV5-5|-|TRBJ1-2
TGTGCCAGCAGCTTGGATTGGACAGTAACTATTAGTTACTATGGCTACACCTTC
CASSLDWTVTISYYGYTF
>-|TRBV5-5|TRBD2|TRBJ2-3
TGTGCCAGCAGCCATTTGCGGACTAGCGGAACAGATACGCAGTATTTT
CASSHLRTSGTDTQYF
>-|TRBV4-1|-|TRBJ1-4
TGCGCCAGCAGAACGAACGTGTTGACAACTAATGAAAAACTGTTTTTT
CASRTNVLTTNEKLFF